A selection of T cell receptor beta chains follows, all from one sample in a study of blood T cell repertoires in COVID-19. The protocol was immunoSEQ multiplex PCR, while the TCRdb copy is restricted to in-frame clones and leaves out a portion. The sample consists of 100,000 to 150,000 clones, about four fifths of them appearing once. The sequencing sample was made of peripheral blood. These receptor sequences come from a man in his 60s with acute or convalescent COVID-19. The CDR3 runs from the conserved cysteine through the conserved F or W. D genes are given only for firm matches. Rows give clone size only sometimes, using once, few, many, or a class for an expanded clone.

>TRBV27|NA|TRBJ2-7|TRBD2
CASSPSLAALREQYF
TGTGCCAGCAGTCCCTCCCTAGCGGCTCTACGGGAGCAGTACTTC
>TRBV9|NA|TRBJ2-3|NA
CASSGLSTSTDTQYF
TGTGCCAGCAGCGGCCTATCCACTAGCACAGATACGCAGTATTTT
>TRBV20-1|NA|TRBJ1-2|NA
CSAREVRGYTF
TGCAGTGCTAGAGAAGTCAGAGGCTACACCTTC
>TRBV28|NA|TRBJ2-7|TRBD1
CASRYNGQGRNEQYF
TGTGCCAGCAGATACAACGGACAGGGACGTAACGAGCAGTACTTC
>TRBV10-3|NA|TRBJ1-2|NA
CAISESTGYSVYGYTF
TGTGCCATCAGTGAGTCGACGGGTTATTCGGTCTATGGCTACACCTTC
>TRBV7-3|NA|TRBJ2-2|NA
CASSLGPAAGPLNTGELFF
TGTGCCAGCAGCTTAGGACCGGCGGCGGGACCCCTAAACACCGGGGAGCTGTTTTTT
>TRBV4-1|NA|TRBJ1-2|NA
CASSQDSGTWYGYTF
TGCGCCAGCAGCCAAGATTCCGGGACATGGTATGGCTACACCTTC
>TRBV28|NA|TRBJ1-2|TRBD1
CASSLLGQGQGRLGYTF
TGTGCCAGCAGTCTTTTGGGGCAGGGACAGGGCCGGTTGGGCTACACCTTC
>TRBV15|NA|TRBJ2-6|NA
CATSRGPGGSYGANVLTF
TGTGCCACCAGCAGAGGCCCTGGGGGGTCTTATGGGGCCAACGTCCTGACTTTC
>TRBV3-1/TRBV3-2|NA|TRBJ2-5|NA
CASSQRGGRQETQYF
TGTGCCAGCAGCCAGAGGGGGGGACGCCAAGAGACCCAGTACTTC
>TRBV30|once|TRBJ1-2|TRBD1
CAWSKGTGSNYGYTF
TGTGCCTGGAGTAAAGGGACAGGGTCTAACTATGGCTACACCTTC
>TRBV4-2|few|TRBJ1-3|NA
CASSQNPGNTIYF
TGTGCCAGCAGCCAAAATCCGGGAAACACCATATATTTT
>TRBV24-1|NA|TRBJ2-7|TRBD1
CATRGLDRDEQYF
TGTGCCACCAGGGGCCTTGACAGGGACGAGCAGTACTTC
>TRBV5-8|NA|TRBJ2-1|NA
CASSLLFLNEQFF
TGTGCCAGCAGCTTGTTGTTTCTCAATGAGCAGTTCTTC
>TRBV5-1|NA|TRBJ2-1|TRBD2
CASSGAPGLAGGMEQFF
TGCGCCAGCAGCGGGGCTCCTGGACTAGCGGGAGGTATGGAGCAGTTCTTC
>TRBV5-1|NA|TRBJ1-2|NA
CASSLQGFRGYTF
TGCGCCAGCAGCTTACAGGGATTTCGCGGCTACACCTTC
>TRBV24-1|NA|TRBJ1-2|TRBD1
CATSDGGQGAHGYTF
TGTGCCACCAGTGATGGAGGACAGGGGGCCCATGGCTACACCTTC
>TRBV19|NA|TRBJ2-1|NA
CASSIGQGRDEQFF
TGTGCCAGTAGTATTGGGCAGGGTAGGGATGAGCAGTTCTTC